A single sample gave rise to the 29 T cell receptor beta chains below, sequenced in a study of breast tumors, draining lymph nodes, adjacent tissues. TCRdb redid the calling of the multiplex PCR reads with MiXCR, one entry per CDR3 protein. The sample shows around 16,000 distinct CDR3 sequences, 40% to 60% of them seen only once. Sequencing used tumor-adjacent breast tissue. These receptors all come from a female donor with breast cancer. Some clones in this sample may be carry-over from other donors' samples.

The chain couples TRBV2 to TRBJ1-2; D is uncertain. Germline assignment: CDR1 SNHLY and CDR2 FYNNEI. Trimming removed 6 bases from V and 1 base from J, with 12 bases in between. CDR3 size: 14 residues. CDR3 sequence reads: CASSPALGNYGYTF. CDR3 coding DNA: TGTGCCAGCAGCCCAGCGCTGGGTAACTATGGCTACACCTTC. The whole variable domain, filled in from reference TRBV2 and TRBJ1-2, reads EPEVTQTPSHQVTQMGQEVILRCVPISNHLYFYWYRQILGQKVEFLVSFYNNEISEKSEIFDDQFSVERPDGSNFTLKIRSTKLEDSAMYFCASSPALGNYGYTFGSGTRLTVV.

The chain recombines TRBV19 with TRBJ2-1; no clear D. V was clipped by 0 bases and J by 10 bases, with 7 bases between them. Germline V gene sequence: CDR1 LNHDA, CDR2 SQIVND (reference sequence). The length of the CDR3 is 12 residues. The CDR3 bases are TGTGCCAGTAGTATAGACGGTCTCGAGCAGTTCTTC. Its translation is CASSIDGLEQFF.

This clonotype was recorded at least ten times. The chain recombines TRBV28 with TRBJ2-7, with 10 bases that match TRBD1. Germline CDR1 MDHEN, CDR2 SYDVKM. The CDR3 contains 17 residues. J gave up 7 bases and V 5 bases, and 17 bases lay outside the gene matches. In DNA form, the CDR3 reads TGTGCCAGCAGTACCCCTCGGGGGGACAGGGGAGTGTATGAGCAGTACTTC. It translates to CASSTPRGDRGVYEQYF. Together with reference TRBV28 and TRBJ2-7, the CDR3 gives the full variable domain: DVKVTQSSRYLVKRTGEKVFLECVQDMDHENMFWYRQDPGLGLRLIYFSYDVKMKEKGDIPEGYSVSREKKERFSLILESASTNQTSMYLCASSTPRGDRGVYEQYFGPGTRLTVT.

This clonotype was detected ten times or more. A much larger clone lies a single base off, so this may be a read error. The chain joins TRBV20-1 to TRBJ2-7; D may be TRBD2 (6 bases). Germline V lookup: CDR1 DFQATT, CDR2 SNEGSKA (reference sequence). The V end lost 6 bases, the J end lost 0 bases, and 21 bases lay between the germline ends. The CDR3 runs 16 residues. The CDR3 is CSAIPSTRLPSYEQYF. The CDR3 DNA follows: TGCAGTGCCATTCCTTCGACTAGATTACCCTCCTACGAGCAGTACTTC.

The chain combines TRBV9 with TRBJ2-7; perhaps D is TRBD1 or TRBD2 (5 bases each). CDR1 SGDLS and CDR2 YYNGEE come from the germline V gene. This CDR3 is 15 amino acids long. V shed 4 bases and J shed 3 bases, with 17 bases lying between them. CDR3 nucleotides: TGTGCCAGCAGCTTAAATCGGATGGGGGTCTACGAGCAGTACTTC. It yields the protein CASSLNRMGVYEQYF.

The rearrangement uses TRBV20-1 and TRBJ2-1, with D hard to call. V dropped 5 bases and J dropped 3 bases, with 17 bases sitting between them. The CDR3 is made up of 15 amino acids. Looked up from germline, CDR1 is DFQATT and CDR2 is SNEGSKA (reference sequence). The CDR3 nucleotides are TGCAGTGCTCATAAAAAGAGGACCGGCTACAATGAGCAGTTCTTC. This encodes CSAHKKRTGYNEQFF.

This clonotype was counted at least ten times. This chain connects TRBV7-8 to TRBJ1-1; D not certain. V lost 1 base and J lost 5, with 14 bases in between. In germline, CDR1 is SGHVS, CDR2 FQNEAQ. CDR3 size: 15 residues. The CDR3 nucleotides are TGTGCCAGCAGCTTAGGGGTAGGGAGGGAGACTGAAGCTTTCTTT. Protein sequence: CASSLGVGRETEAFF.

This clonotype came up once. The chain is built from TRBV7-2 and TRBJ2-3; the match to TRBD2 covers 9 bases. CDR3 length equals 17 residues. Germline CDR1 reads SGHTA; CDR2 reads FQGNSA. The V gene end was trimmed by 5 bases and the J gene end by 5 bases; junction bases not matched to a gene: 14. This CDR3 reads CASSPRWAGGREDTQYF. The CDR3 DNA sequence: TGTGCCAGCAGCCCCCGATGGGCGGGAGGGCGTGAAGATACGCAGTATTTT.

With regard to this clonotype: At one of its ends the junction is not consistent with the germline gene, which may arise from a read error. The chain employs TRBV7-3 and TRBJ2-1, with TRBD2 matching 10 bases. Germline assignment: CDR1 SGHTA and CDR2 FQGTGA. CDR3 length equals 16 residues. This CDR3 reads CASSFSLAGAINVQFF. CDR3 bases: TGTGCCAGCAGCTTCTCCCTAGCGGGAGCAATTAATGTGCAGTTCTTC.

To note about this clonotype: The DNA is omitted, as the CDR3 cannot be located on it reliably, and the CDR3 follows TCRdb's listing. The V call is TRBV9, the J call TRBJ2-3; the table's D call TRBD1 went unverified against the DNA. CDR1 is SGDLS and CDR2 is YYNGEE in the germline V gene. The CDR3 numbers 20 amino acids, ends counted. CDR3 sequence reads: CASSIYLCSSGQGVADTQYF.

Comments on this clonotype: Given a much more abundant clone one base away, this may be a read error. The CDR3 bases are TGTGCCAGCAGCCTTAATGACTTGGGACGGGGCAACACTGGAGCTTTCTTT. This sequence encodes CASSLNDLGRGNTGAFF. This chain joins TRBV7-4 and TRBJ1-1; perhaps TRBD1 as D (5 bases). The germline V gene has CDR1 SGHVT and CDR2 SQSDAQ. There are 17 residues in the CDR3.

Within the sample, this clonotype is large (0.1 to 1%). V and J are TRBV9 and TRBJ2-7, with D possibly matching TRBD1 (6 bases). Germline CDR1 SGDLS, CDR2 YYNGEE. Trimming took off 4 bases at V and 4 bases at J, with 15 bases between the two ends. This CDR3 region has 14 residues. CDR3 amino acids: CASSLRWDKYEQYF. CDR3 nucleotides: TGTGCCAGCAGCTTGAGATGGGACAAATACGAGCAGTACTTC.

This clonotype rates as large. The chain joins TRBV12-3 or TRBV12-4 to TRBJ1-6, with unresolved D. V lost 8 bases and J 7 bases, leaving 15 bases between the germline ends. This CDR3 has 14 amino acids. CDR3 nucleotides: TGTGCCAGCTCCGAAACACAGAAAAATTCACCCCTCCACTTT. It yields the protein CASSETQKNSPLHF.

In this sample, this clonotype turned up once. The limits of the CDR3 on the DNA are not certain, so only TCRdb's listed CDR3 is given. V gene TRBV6-5 combines with J gene TRBJ2-1; TRBD2, the table's D call, lacks a check against the DNA. Germline values: CDR1 MNHEY, CDR2 SVGAGI. The CDR3 is 22 amino acids in total, end residues counted. The CDR3: CASSFYICSASSGLFSYNEQFF.

This chain uses TRBV20-1 with TRBJ2-7; D possibly uses TRBD1 or TRBD2 (5 bases each). Germline lookup yields CDR1 DFQATT and CDR2 SNEGSKA (reference sequence). V was cut by 0 bases and J by 5 bases, with 8 bases left in between. The CDR3 loop spans 12 amino acids. The DNA for the CDR3 is TGCAGTGCTAGAGAGGGACCCCACGAGCAGTACTTC. Encoded protein: CSAREGPHEQYF.

This clonotype occurred a few times. This CDR3 fails to terminate in the conserved phenylalanine or tryptophan, so it likely reflects a read error. Because the CDR3's place on the DNA is in doubt, the DNA is left out and the CDR3 is given as listed by TCRdb. The rearrangement links TRBV7-2 to TRBJ2-4; the listed D gene, TRBD1, was not tested against the DNA. Termini included, the CDR3 measures 9 amino acids. Germline CDR1 SGHTA, CDR2 FQGNSA. CDR3 sequence: CASSLDLAG.

V usage is TRBV7-2 and J usage is TRBJ2-2; the D gene is possibly TRBD1 (6 bases). V lost 8 bases and J lost 4, with 11 bases in between. Per the germline V gene, CDR1 is SGHTA and CDR2 is FQGNSA. The CDR3 sequence is 13 residues long. CDR3 protein: CASGIQGTGELFF. CDR3 sequence (DNA): TGTGCCAGCGGCATACAGGGCACCGGGGAGCTGTTTTTT.

Comments on this clonotype: This may be a read error, as it is one base from a much larger clone. The V gene is TRBV6-4, the J gene TRBJ1-1; D ambiguous. The germline V gene has CDR1 MRHNA and CDR2 SNTAGT. The V end lost 6 bases, the J end lost 7 bases, and 12 bases lay between the germline ends. The CDR3 runs 12 residues. The CDR3 loop is CASSTEWGEAFF. CDR3 coding DNA: TGTGCCAGCAGCACAGAGTGGGGTGAAGCTTTCTTT.

Note on this clonotype: The conserved phenylalanine or tryptophan is not found at the CDR3 terminus, so this likely reflects a read error. The rearrangement joins TRBV19 to TRBJ2-1; perhaps D is TRBD1 or TRBD2 (5 bases each). The CDR3 runs to 16 residues. V was cut by 5 bases and J by 1 base, with 15 bases left in between. CDR1 and CDR2 (germline): LNHDA, SQIVND (reference sequence). DNA of the CDR3: TGTGCCAGTAGTGCTGGTTGGGGGAAATCCTACAATGAGCAGTTCTCC. Residues: CASSAGWGKSYNEQFS.

This chain connects TRBV7-2 to TRBJ2-1, with 9 positions matching TRBD2. Germline trimming cut 4 bases from V and 5 bases from J; bases unmatched to any gene: 3. The CDR3 contains 14 residues. Germline CDR1 and CDR2: SGHTA and FQGNSA. The CDR3 spells CASSSLAGNNEQFF. CDR3 in DNA: TGTGCCAGCAGCTCGCTAGCGGGGAACAATGAGCAGTTCTTC. Filled out from reference TRBV7-2 and TRBJ2-1, the complete variable domain reads GAGVSQSPSNKVTEKGKDVELRCDPISGHTALYWYRQSLGQGLEFLIYFQGNSAPDKSGLPSDRFSAERTGGSVSTLTIQRTQQEDSAVYLCASSSLAGNNEQFFGPGTRLTVL.

The chain carries TRBV7-9 and TRBJ2-7; unclear D gene. The CDR3 length is 15 residues. Trimming cost V 4 bases and J 3 bases, with 16 bases left between them. Germline values: CDR1 SEHNR, CDR2 FQNEAQ (reference sequence). The CDR3 is CASSSAGPNGYEQYF. DNA for the CDR3: TGTGCCAGCAGCTCGGCCGGCCCGAACGGCTACGAGCAGTACTTC.

The chain is built from TRBV10-1 and TRBJ1-2; no firm D call. The ends were cut back, 6 bases at V and 1 base at J, with 12 bases in the middle. Germline lookup yields CDR1 WNHNN and CDR2 SYGVQD (reference sequence). This CDR3 has 14 amino acids. The CDR3: CASSASELNYGYTF. Written as DNA, the CDR3 is TGCGCCAGCAGCGCCTCGGAGCTTAACTATGGCTACACCTTC.

The V and J genes are TRBV29-1 and TRBJ1-4, with TRBD1 matching over 8 bases. Losses at the gene ends were 7 bases for V and 4 bases for J; bases not matched to a gene: 14. Per germline, CDR1 SQVTM and CDR2 ANQGSEA. This CDR3 region has 16 residues. The CDR3 coding sequence is TGCAGCGCCTACAGGGGGACCCACTTAAATAATGAAAAACTGTTTTTT. Protein product: CSAYRGTHLNNEKLFF.

The chain combines TRBV9 with TRBJ2-1; TRBD2 aligns across 11 bases. CDR1 SGDLS and CDR2 YYNGEE come from the germline V gene. The length of the CDR3 is 14 residues. V lost 3 bases, J lost 6 bases, and 2 bases stayed unmatched. The CDR3 DNA sequence: TGTGCCAGCAGCGGTGGGACTAGCGGCAATGAGCAGTTCTTC. Translated, it gives CASSGGTSGNEQFF. Based on the CDR3 plus reference TRBV9 and TRBJ2-1, the full variable domain is DSGVTQTPKHLITATGQRVTLRCSPRSGDLSVYWYQQSLDQGLQFLIQYYNGEERAKGNILERFSAQQFPDLHSELNLSSLELGDSALYFCASSGGTSGNEQFFGPGTRLTVL.

This clonotype was observed at least ten times. A much larger clone is a single base away; this may be a read error. The gene calls are TRBV12-3 or TRBV12-4 and TRBJ2-1; 10 bases match TRBD2. The CDR3 has 15 amino acids. Losses at the gene ends were 3 bases for V and 5 bases for J; bases not matched to a gene: 4. CDR3 residues: CASSFATSGDNEQFF. CDR3 sequence (DNA): TGTGCCAGCAGTTTCGCAACTAGCGGGGACAATGAGCAGTTCTTC.

The chain joins TRBV12-3 or TRBV12-4 to TRBJ1-5; D not certain. The V end was cut by 5 bases, the J end by 0 bases, with 8 bases between. The CDR3 consists of 14 residues. The CDR3 coding sequence is TGTGCCAGCAGTCCTGACCATAGCAATCAGCCCCAGCATTTT. Its translation: CASSPDHSNQPQHF.

Turning to this clonotype: A much more abundant neighbour one base away suggests this may be a read error. The chain has TRBV30 and TRBJ2-3; D unresolved. Trimming left V 2 bases short and J 7 bases short, with 19 bases between. Germline V gene sequence: CDR1 GTSNPN, CDR2 SVGIG (reference sequence). The CDR3 extends over 15 amino acids. CDR3 in amino acids: CAWSPGGVPPHTQYF. The CDR3 DNA follows: TGTGCCTGGAGTCCTGGCGGAGTCCCCCCCCATACGCAGTATTTT.

This clonotype was recorded at least ten times. The chain links TRBV5-5 to TRBJ2-7, with 10 bases that match TRBD2. With V trimmed by 0 bases and J by 2 bases, 17 bases remained unmatched. The CDR3 loop spans 20 amino acids. The germline gives CDR1 SGHKS, CDR2 YYEKEE (reference sequence). In DNA form, the CDR3 reads TGTGCCAGCAGCTTGGTACAGGCGGGTGATAGCGGGAGGATTGCCTACGAGCAGTACTTC. It specifies CASSLVQAGDSGRIAYEQYF.

This clonotype appeared a few times. J is TRBJ2-3 and V is TRBV15, with D maybe TRBD2 (7 bases). This CDR3 is 14 amino acids long. The V gene's germline CDR1 is LNHNV and CDR2 YYDKDF (reference sequence). Trimming cost V 3 bases and J 6 bases, with 13 bases left between them. CDR3 region: CATSSDGGGDTQYF. DNA of the CDR3: TGTGCCACCAGCAGTGATGGCGGGGGCGATACGCAGTATTTT.